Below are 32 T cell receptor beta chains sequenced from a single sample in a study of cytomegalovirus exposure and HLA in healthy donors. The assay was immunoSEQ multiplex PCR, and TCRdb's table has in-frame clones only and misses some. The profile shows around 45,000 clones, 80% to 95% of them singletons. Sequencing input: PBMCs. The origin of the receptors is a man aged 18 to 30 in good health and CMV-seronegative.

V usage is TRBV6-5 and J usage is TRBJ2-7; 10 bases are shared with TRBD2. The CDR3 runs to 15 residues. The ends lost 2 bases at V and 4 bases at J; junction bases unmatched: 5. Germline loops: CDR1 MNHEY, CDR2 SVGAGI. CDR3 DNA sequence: TGTGCCAGCAGTTACCGGACTAGCGGTTTATACGAGCAGTACTTC. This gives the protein CASSYRTSGLYEQYF.

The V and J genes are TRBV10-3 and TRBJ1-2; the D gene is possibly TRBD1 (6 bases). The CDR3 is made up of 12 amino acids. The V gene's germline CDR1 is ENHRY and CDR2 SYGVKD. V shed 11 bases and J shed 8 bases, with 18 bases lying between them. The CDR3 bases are TGTGCCGCAGGGAGGGGGTCTGGGGGCTACACCTTC. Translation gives CAAGRGSGGYTF.

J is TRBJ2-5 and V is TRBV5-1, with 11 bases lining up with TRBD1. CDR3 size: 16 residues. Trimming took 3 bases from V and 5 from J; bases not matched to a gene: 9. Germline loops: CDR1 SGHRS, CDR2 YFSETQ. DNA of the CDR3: TGCGCCAGCAGCTCGGAGGGGACAGGGGGAAGGGAGACCCAGTACTTC. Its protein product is CASSSEGTGGRETQYF.

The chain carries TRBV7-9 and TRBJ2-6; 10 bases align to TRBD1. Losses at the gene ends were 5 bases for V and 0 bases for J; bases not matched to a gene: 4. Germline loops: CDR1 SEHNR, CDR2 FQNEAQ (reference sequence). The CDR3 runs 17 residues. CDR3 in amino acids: CASSRTGGYSGANVLTF. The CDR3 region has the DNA TGTGCCAGCAGCCGGACAGGGGGTTACTCTGGGGCCAACGTCCTGACTTTC. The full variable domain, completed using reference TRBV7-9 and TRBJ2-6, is DTGVSQNPRHKITKRGQNVTFRCDPISEHNRLYWYRQTLGQGPEFLTYFQNEAQLEKSRLLSDRFSAERPKGSFSTLEIQRTEQGDSAMYLCASSRTGGYSGANVLTFGAGSRLTVL.

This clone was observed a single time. As DNA, the CDR3 is TGCGCCAGCAGCTTAAGCACTAGCTCCTACAATGAGCAGTTCTTC. As protein: CASSLSTSSYNEQFF. The chain combines TRBV5-1 with TRBJ2-1; the D gene is possibly TRBD2 (5 bases). Germline loops: CDR1 SGHRS, CDR2 YFSETQ. Trimming shortened V by 2 bases and J by 0 bases, and 9 bases separated the two germline ends. This CDR3 comprises 15 residues.

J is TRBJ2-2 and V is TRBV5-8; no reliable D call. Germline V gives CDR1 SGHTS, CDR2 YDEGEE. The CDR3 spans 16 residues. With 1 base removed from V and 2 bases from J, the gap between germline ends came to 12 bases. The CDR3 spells CASSLIRGANTGELFF. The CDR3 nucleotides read TGTGCCAGCAGCTTGATCCGCGGAGCAAACACCGGGGAGCTGTTTTTT.

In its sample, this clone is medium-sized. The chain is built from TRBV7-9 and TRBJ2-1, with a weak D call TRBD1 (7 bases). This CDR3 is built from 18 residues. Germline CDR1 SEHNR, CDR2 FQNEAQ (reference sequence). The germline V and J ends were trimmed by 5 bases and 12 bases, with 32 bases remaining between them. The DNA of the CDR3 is TGTGCCAGCAGCCCATGGACAGGAGGGAACAATGAGCATCTGAGGCAGTTCTTC. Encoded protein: CASSPWTGGNNEHLRQFF.

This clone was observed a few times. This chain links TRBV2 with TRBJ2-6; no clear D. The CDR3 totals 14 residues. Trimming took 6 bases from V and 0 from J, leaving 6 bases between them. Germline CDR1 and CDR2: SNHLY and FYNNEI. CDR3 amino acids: CASSHSSGANVLTF. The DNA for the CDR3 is TGTGCCAGCAGCCACAGCTCTGGGGCCAACGTCCTGACTTTC.

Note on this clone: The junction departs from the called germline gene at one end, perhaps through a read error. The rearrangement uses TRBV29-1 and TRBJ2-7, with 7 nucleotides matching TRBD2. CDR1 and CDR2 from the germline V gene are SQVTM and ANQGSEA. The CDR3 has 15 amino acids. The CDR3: CSVGGEREGLYEQHF. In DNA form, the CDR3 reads TGCAGCGTCGGCGGGGAGAGGGAGGGCCTCTACGAGCAGCACTTC.

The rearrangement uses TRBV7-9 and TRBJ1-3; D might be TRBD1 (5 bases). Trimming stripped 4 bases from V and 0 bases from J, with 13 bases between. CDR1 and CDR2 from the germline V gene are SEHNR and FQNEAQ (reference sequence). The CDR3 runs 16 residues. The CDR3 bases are TGTGCCAGCAGCTCCAGGGAAACCGTCTCTGGAAACACCATATATTTT. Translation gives CASSSRETVSGNTIYF.

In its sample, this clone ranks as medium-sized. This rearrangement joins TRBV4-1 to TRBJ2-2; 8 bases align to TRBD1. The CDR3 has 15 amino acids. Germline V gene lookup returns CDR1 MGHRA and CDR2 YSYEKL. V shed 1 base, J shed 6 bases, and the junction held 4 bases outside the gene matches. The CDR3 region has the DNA TGCGCCAGCAGCCAAGTATCACAGGGGGCCGGGGAGCTGTTTTTT. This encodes CASSQVSQGAGELFF.

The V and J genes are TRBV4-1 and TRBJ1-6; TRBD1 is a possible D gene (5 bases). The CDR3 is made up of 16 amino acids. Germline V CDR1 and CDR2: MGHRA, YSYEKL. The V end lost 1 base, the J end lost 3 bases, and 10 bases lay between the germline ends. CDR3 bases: TGCGCCAGCAGCCAAGGGCTGGACAACTATAATTCACCCCTCCACTTT. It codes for CASSQGLDNYNSPLHF.

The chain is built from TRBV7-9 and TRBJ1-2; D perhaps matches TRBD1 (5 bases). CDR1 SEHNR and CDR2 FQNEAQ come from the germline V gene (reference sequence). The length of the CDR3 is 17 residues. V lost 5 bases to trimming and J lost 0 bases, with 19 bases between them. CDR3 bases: TGTGCCAGCAGCCGTCCTTTTCCAGGGCAAACTAACTATGGCTACACCTTC. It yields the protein CASSRPFPGQTNYGYTF.

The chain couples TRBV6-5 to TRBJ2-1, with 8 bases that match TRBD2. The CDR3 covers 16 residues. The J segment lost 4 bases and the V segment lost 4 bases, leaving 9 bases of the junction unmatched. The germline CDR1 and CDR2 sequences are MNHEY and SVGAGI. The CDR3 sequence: CASSSISGGSYNEQFF. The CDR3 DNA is TGTGCCAGCAGTTCCATAAGCGGGGGCTCGTACAATGAGCAGTTCTTC.

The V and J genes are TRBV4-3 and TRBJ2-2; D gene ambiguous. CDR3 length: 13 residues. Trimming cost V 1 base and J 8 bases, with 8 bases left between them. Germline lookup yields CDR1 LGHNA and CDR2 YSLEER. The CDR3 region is CASSQGRRGELFF. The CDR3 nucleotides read TGCGCCAGCAGCCAAGGACGGCGGGGGGAGCTGTTTTTT.

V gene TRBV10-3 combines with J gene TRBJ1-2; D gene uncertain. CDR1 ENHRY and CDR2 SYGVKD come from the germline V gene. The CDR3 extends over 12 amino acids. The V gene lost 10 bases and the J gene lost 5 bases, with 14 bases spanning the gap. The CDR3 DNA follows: TGTGCCACCAGGACGGAGGGTTATGGCTACACCTTC. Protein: CATRTEGYGYTF.

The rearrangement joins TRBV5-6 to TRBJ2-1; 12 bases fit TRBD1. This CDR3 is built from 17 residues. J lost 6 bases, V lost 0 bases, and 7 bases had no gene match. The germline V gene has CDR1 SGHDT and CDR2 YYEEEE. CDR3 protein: CASSLVGTGGFGNEQFF. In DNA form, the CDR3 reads TGTGCCAGCAGCTTGGTTGGGACAGGGGGCTTTGGCAATGAGCAGTTCTTC. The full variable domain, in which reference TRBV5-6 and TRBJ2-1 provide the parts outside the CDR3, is DAGVTQSPTHLIKTRGQQVTLRCSPKSGHDTVSWYQQALGQGPQFIFQYYEEEERQRGNFPDRFSGHQFPNYSSELNVNALLLGDSALYLCASSLVGTGGFGNEQFFGPGTRLTVL.

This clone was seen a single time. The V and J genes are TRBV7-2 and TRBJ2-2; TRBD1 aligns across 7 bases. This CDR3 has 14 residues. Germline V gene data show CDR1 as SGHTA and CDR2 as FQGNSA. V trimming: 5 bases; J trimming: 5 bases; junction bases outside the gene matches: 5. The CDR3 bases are TGTGCCAGCAGCCCGACAGGGTATACCGGGGAGCTGTTTTTT. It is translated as CASSPTGYTGELFF. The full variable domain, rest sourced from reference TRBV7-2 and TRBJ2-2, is GAGVSQSPSNKVTEKGKDVELRCDPISGHTALYWYRQSLGQGLEFLIYFQGNSAPDKSGLPSDRFSAERTGGSVSTLTIQRTQQEDSAVYLCASSPTGYTGELFFGEGSRLTVL.

Here the CDR3 DNA reads TGTGCCAGCAGCCAAGTGACTAGCGGATCCTACGAGCAGTACTTC. It specifies CASSQVTSGSYEQYF. The chain joins TRBV4-2 to TRBJ2-7; 9 bases are shared with TRBD2. The CDR3 is 15 amino acids. V shed 1 base and J 1 base; nucleotides not matched to a gene: 2. Germline V gives CDR1 LGHNA, CDR2 YNFKEQ.

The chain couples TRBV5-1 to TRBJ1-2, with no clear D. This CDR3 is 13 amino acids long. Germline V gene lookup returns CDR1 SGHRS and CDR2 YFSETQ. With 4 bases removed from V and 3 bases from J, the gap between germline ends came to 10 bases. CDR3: CASSPSNDYGYTF. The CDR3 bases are TGCGCCAGCAGCCCAAGCAATGACTATGGCTACACCTTC.

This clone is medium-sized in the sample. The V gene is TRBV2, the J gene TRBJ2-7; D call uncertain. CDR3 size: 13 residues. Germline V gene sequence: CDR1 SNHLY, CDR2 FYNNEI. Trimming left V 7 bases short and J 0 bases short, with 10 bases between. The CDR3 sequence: CASTIPDSYEQYF. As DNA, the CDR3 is TGTGCCAGCACTATCCCCGACTCCTACGAGCAGTACTTC. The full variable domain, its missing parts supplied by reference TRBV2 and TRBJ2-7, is EPEVTQTPSHQVTQMGQEVILRCVPISNHLYFYWYRQILGQKVEFLVSFYNNEISEKSEIFDDQFSVERPDGSNFTLKIRSTKLEDSAMYFCASTIPDSYEQYFGPGTRLTVT.

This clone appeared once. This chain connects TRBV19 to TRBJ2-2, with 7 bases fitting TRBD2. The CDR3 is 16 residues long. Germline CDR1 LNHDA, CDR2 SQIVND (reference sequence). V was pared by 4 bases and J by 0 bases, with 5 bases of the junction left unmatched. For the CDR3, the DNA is TGTGCCAGTAGTACCCCAAGCGGGGCGAACACCGGGGAGCTGTTTTTT. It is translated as CASSTPSGANTGELFF.

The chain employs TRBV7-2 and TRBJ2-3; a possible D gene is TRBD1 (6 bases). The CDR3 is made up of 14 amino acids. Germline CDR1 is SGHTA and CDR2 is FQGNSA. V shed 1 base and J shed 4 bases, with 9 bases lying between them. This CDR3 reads CASSLGGRSDTQYF. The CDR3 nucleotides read TGTGCCAGCAGCTTAGGGGGGCGTTCAGATACGCAGTATTTT. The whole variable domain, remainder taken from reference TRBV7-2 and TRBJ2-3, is GAGVSQSPSNKVTEKGKDVELRCDPISGHTALYWYRQSLGQGLEFLIYFQGNSAPDKSGLPSDRFSAERTGGSVSTLTIQRTQQEDSAVYLCASSLGGRSDTQYFGPGTRLTVL.

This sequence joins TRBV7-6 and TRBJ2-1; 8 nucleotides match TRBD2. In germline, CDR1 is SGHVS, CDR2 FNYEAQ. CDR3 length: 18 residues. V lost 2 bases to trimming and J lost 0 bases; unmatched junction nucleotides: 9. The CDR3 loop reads CASSLIGGAGSSYNEQFF. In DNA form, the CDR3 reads TGTGCCAGCAGCTTAATCGGGGGGGCCGGGAGCTCCTACAATGAGCAGTTCTTC. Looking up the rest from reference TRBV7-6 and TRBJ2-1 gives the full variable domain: GAGVSQSPRYKVTKRGQDVALRCDPISGHVSLYWYRQALGQGPEFLTYFNYEAQQDKSGLPNDRFSAERPEGSISTLTIQRTEQRDSAMYRCASSLIGGAGSSYNEQFFGPGTRLTVL.

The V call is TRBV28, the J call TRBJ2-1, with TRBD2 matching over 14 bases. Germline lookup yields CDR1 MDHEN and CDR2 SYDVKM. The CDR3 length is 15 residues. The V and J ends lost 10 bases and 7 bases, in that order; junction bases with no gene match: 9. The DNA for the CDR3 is TGTGCCAACAGACTAGCGGGGGGGCTCTGGAATGAGCAGTTCTTC. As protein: CANRLAGGLWNEQFF.

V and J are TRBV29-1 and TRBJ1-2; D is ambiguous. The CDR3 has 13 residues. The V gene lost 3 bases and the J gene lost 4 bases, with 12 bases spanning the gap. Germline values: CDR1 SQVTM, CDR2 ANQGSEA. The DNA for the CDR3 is TGCAGCGTTGATAGAGATCTTACCTATGGCTACACCTTC. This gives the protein CSVDRDLTYGYTF.

The CDR3, as DNA: TGTGCCAGCAGGGGGACAGGCCCCTATGGCTACACCTTC. As protein: CASRGTGPYGYTF. This chain connects TRBV11-3 to TRBJ1-2; 8 nucleotides agree with TRBD1. Germline V lookup: CDR1 SGHNT, CDR2 YENEEA. After removal of 6 bases from V and 4 bases from J, the junction contained 4 bases not matched to a gene. The CDR3 length is 13 residues.

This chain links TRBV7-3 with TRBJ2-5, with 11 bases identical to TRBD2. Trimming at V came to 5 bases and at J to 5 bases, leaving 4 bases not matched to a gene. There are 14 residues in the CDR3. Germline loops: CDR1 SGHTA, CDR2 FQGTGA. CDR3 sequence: CASSPGTSGETQYF. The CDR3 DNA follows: TGTGCCAGCAGCCCGGGGACTAGCGGTGAGACCCAGTACTTC. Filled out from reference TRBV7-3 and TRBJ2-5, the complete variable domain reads GAGVSQTPSNKVTEKGKYVELRCDPISGHTALYWYRQSLGQGPEFLIYFQGTGAADDSGLPNDRFFAVRPEGSVSTLKIQRTERGDSAVYLCASSPGTSGETQYFGPGTRLLVL.

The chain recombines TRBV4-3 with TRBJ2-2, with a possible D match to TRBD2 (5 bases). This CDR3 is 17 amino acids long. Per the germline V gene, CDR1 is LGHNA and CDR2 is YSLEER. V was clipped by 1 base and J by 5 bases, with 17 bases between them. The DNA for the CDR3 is TGCGCCAGCAGCCAAGTTATTTTAGTGAGAGGGACCGGGGAGCTGTTTTTT. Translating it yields CASSQVILVRGTGELFF.

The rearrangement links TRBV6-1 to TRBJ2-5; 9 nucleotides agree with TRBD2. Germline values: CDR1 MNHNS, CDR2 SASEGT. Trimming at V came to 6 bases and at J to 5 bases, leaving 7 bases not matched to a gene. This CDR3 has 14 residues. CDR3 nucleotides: TGTGCCAGCAGCGCGACTAGCGGAGGGGAGACCCAGTACTTC. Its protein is CASSATSGGETQYF.

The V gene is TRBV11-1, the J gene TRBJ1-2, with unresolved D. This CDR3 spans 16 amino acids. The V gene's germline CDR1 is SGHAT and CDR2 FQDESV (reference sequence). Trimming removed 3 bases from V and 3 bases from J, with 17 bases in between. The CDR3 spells CASSFGLAYRDYGYTF. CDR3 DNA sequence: TGTGCCAGCAGCTTTGGTCTCGCCTATAGAGACTATGGCTACACCTTC.

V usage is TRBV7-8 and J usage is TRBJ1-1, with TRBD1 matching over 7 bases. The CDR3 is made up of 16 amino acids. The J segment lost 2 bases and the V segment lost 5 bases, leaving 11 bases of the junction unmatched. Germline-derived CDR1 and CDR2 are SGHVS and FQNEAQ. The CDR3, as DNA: TGTGCCAGCAGCGTCAGCCCCAGGGGGGCAAACACTGAAGCTTTCTTT. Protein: CASSVSPRGANTEAFF.